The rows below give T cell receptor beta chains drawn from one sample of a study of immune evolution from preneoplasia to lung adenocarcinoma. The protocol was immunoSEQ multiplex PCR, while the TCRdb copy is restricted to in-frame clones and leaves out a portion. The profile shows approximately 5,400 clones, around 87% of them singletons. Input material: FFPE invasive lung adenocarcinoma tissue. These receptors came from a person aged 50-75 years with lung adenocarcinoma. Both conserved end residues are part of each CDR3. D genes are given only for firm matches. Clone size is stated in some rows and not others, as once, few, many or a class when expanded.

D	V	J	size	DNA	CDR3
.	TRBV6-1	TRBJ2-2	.	TGTGCCAGCAGTGAAGGTACGGACCGGCTGTTTTTT	CASSEGTDRLFF
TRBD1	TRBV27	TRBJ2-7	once	TGTGCCAGCAGTCCGCGACAGGGGGCCTACGAGCAGTACTTC	CASSPRQGAYEQYF
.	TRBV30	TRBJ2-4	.	TGTGCCTGGGCCCGGGGGGCAGCCAAAAACATTCAGTACTTC	CAWARGAAKNIQYF
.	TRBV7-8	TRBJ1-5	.	TGTGCCAGCAGCCTACGTGACCTTGATCAGCCCCAGCATTTT	CASSLRDLDQPQHF
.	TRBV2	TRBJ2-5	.	TGTGCCAGTGAGTGGGGCCCGGGCGAGACCCAGTACTTC	CASEWGPGETQYF
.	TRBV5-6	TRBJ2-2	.	TGTGCCAGCAGCCCCCCGGCGGGAACCGGGGAGCTGTTTTTT	CASSPPAGTGELFF
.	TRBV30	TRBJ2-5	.	TGTGCCTGGAGTGGGGACCTTTGGGAGACCCAGTACTTC	CAWSGDLWETQYF
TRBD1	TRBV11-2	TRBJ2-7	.	TGTGCCAGCAGAAGACAGGGCGGCTACGAGCAGTACTTC	CASRRQGGYEQYF
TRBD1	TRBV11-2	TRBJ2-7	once	TGTGCCAGCAGCACCGGCGACAGGGGTCAGCACGAGCAGTACTTC	CASSTGDRGQHEQYF
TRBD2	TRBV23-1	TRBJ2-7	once	TGCGCCAGCATAACTGCCGGGACTAACGCTTACGAGCAGTACTTC	CASITAGTNAYEQYF
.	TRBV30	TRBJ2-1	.	TGTGCCTGGAGTGTGTTAGGAGGGAATGAGCAGTTCTTC	CAWSVLGGNEQFF
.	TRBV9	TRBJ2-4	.	TGTGCCAGCAGCGGAGAGGGGGAGAAAAACATTCAGTACTTC	CASSGEGEKNIQYF
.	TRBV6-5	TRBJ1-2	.	TGTGCCAGCAGTTACTCGGGGAGCTACACCTTC	CASSYSGSYTF
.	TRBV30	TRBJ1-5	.	TGTGCCTCCAACGCGGGTGATATTAGCAATCAGCCCCAGCATTTT	CASNAGDISNQPQHF
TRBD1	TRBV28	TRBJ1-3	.	TGTGCCGGACGGGGACAGGGTCAATACACCATATATTTT	CAGRGQGQYTIYF
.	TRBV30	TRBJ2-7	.	TGTGCCTGGAGTGTACTAGGGTCAGGGGCGGTCCACGAGCAGTACTTC	CAWSVLGSGAVHEQYF
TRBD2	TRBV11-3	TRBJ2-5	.	TGTGCCAGCAGCTCGACTAGCGGGGAGACCCAGTACTTC	CASSSTSGETQYF
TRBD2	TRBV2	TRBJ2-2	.	TGTGCCAGCAGTGAAAACGCGGGAGGTTTTTCCGGGGAGCTGTTTTTT	CASSENAGGFSGELFF
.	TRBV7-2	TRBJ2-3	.	TGTGCCAGCAGCCCACATGGGCGGAGGGCCGGGGATCATGCGCAGTATTTT	CASSPHGRRAGDHAQYF
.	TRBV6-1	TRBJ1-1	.	TGTGCCAGCAGCACCCTGAGGAACACTGAAGCTTTCTTT	CASSTLRNTEAFF
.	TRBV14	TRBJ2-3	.	TGTGCCAGCAGCCAAGCACGGGGGGATACGCAGTATTTT	CASSQARGDTQYF
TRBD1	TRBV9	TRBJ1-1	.	TGTGCCAGCAGCATAGGGACAGGGGGCAACACTGAAGCTTTCTTT	CASSIGTGGNTEAFF
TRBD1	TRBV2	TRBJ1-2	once	TGTGCCAGCAGCCCCGGACAGGCTCGTGGCTACACCTTC	CASSPGQARGYTF
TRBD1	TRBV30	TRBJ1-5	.	TGTGCCTGGAACACGGGACAGAAAAATCAGCCCCAGCATTTT	CAWNTGQKNQPQHF
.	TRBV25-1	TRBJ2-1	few	TGTGCCAGCACCGTTCACGCCCATGAGCAGTTCTTC	CASTVHAHEQFF
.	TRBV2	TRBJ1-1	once	TGTGCCAGCAGGCTGACACCAGCCAAGATCACAGCTTTCTTT	CASRLTPAKITAFF
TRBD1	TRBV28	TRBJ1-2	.	TGTGCCAGCAGTCCCCGGGACAGGGGGATTTATGGCTACACCTTC	CASSPRDRGIYGYTF
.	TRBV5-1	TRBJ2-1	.	TGCGCCAGCAGCTTGGGAGGACTAAGATTCGATGAGCAGTTCTTC	CASSLGGLRFDEQFF
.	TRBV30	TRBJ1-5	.	TGTGCCTGGAGTGTACAGGGAGGGCAGCCCCAGCATTTT	CAWSVQGGQPQHF
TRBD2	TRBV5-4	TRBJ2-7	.	TGTGCCAGCAGCTCCCAACTTATAGCGGGGACGGCCTACGAGCAGTACTTC	CASSSQLIAGTAYEQYF
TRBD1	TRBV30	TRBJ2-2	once	TGTGCCTGGAGACCACAGGGGGTCGACACCGGGGAGCTGTTTTTT	CAWRPQGVDTGELFF
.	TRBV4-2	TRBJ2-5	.	TGTGCCAGCAGCCAAGTTGCCGGGGCGGGAGAGACCCAGTACTTC	CASSQVAGAGETQYF
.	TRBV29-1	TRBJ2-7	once	TGCAGCGTCCGAGCGGAGTCGTTCTACGAGCAGTACTTC	CSVRAESFYEQYF
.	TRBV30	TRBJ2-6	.	TGCGGAGGGGCTGGGGCCAACGTCCTGACTTTC	CGGAGANVLTF
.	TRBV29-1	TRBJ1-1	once	TGCAGCGTTGTAATGAGCAAGACTGAAGCTTTCTTT	CSVVMSKTEAFF
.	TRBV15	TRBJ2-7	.	TGTGCCACCAGCAGAGATTCCCTCAGGGGAAAGCTCGAGCAGTACTTC	CATSRDSLRGKLEQYF
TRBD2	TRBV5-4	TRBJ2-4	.	TGTGCCAGCAGCTTGGGGGCCAGCGGGAGATCTGACATTCAGTACTTC	CASSLGASGRSDIQYF
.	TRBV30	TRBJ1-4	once	TGTGCCTGGAGTGTAGACGCCTCGGGGGGCGGACTGTTTTTT	CAWSVDASGGGLFF
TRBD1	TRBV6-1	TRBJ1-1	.	TGTGCCAGCATAAGAGACCCAGGGGGCACTGAAGCTTTCTTT	CASIRDPGGTEAFF
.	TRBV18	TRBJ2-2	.	TGTGCCAGCTCACCGACCCGGCAGGGGCTCCACACCGGGGAGCTGTTTTTT	CASSPTRQGLHTGELFF
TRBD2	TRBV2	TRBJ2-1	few	TGTGCCAGCAGTGAAGCGATAGCGGGAGGGGGTGAGCAGTTCTTC	CASSEAIAGGGEQFF
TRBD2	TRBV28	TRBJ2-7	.	TGTGCCAGCAGCCCGGGACTAGCGGGTTCCTACGAGCAGTACTTC	CASSPGLAGSYEQYF
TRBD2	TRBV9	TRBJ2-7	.	TGTGCCAGCAGCGTAGTGCCAGCGGGGCTTACGGAGCAGTACTTC	CASSVVPAGLTEQYF
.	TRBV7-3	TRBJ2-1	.	TGTGCCAGCAGCTTTGCAGGGCTCAATGAGCAGTTCTTC	CASSFAGLNEQFF
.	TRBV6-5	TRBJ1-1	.	TGTGCCAGCAGTTATAGCCCCTGGCAGCAGAACACTGAAGCTTTCTTT	CASSYSPWQQNTEAFF
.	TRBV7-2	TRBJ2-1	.	TGTGCCAGCAGCTTAGTTGGGGACGCACAGTTCTTC	CASSLVGDAQFF
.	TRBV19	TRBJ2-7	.	TGTGCCAGTAGTCCTTCGGAGGGCGGATACTACGAGCAGTACTTC	CASSPSEGGYYEQYF
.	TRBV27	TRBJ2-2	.	TGTGCCAGCAGTCAAACAGGGAATCCCGGGGAGCTGTTTTTT	CASSQTGNPGELFF
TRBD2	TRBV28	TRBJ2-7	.	TGTGCCAGCAGTTTCATGCGGGAGGGCCGACACGAGCAGTACTTC	CASSFMREGRHEQYF
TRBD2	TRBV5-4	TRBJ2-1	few	TGTGCCAGCAGCAAGCTAGCGGACGGAATTAATGAGCAGTTCTTC	CASSKLADGINEQFF